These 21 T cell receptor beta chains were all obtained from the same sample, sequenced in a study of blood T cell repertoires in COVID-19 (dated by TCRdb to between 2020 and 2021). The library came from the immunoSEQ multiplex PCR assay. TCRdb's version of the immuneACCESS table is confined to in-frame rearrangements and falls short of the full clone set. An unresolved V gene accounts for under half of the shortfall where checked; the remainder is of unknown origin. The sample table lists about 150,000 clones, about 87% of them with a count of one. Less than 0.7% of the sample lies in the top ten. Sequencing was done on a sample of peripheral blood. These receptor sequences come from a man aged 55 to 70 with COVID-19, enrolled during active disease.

The CDR3 DNA follows: TGTGCCAGCAGCTTAGCAGGACTAACAGATACGCAGTATTTT. Translation: CASSLAGLTDTQYF. The V gene is TRBV7-2, the J gene TRBJ2-3; the D gene is possibly TRBD2 (6 bases). The ends were cut back, 0 bases at V and 3 bases at J, with 7 bases in the middle. CDR1 and CDR2 from the germline V gene are SGHTA and FQGNSA. This CDR3 is 14 amino acids long.

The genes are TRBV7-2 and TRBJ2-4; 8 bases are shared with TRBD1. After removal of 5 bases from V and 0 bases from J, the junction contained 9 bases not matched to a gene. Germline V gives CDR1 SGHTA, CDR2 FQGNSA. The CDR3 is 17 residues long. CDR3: CASSPGQAPLAKNIQYF. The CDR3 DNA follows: TGTGCCAGCAGCCCGGGACAGGCGCCGCTAGCCAAAAACATTCAGTACTTC.

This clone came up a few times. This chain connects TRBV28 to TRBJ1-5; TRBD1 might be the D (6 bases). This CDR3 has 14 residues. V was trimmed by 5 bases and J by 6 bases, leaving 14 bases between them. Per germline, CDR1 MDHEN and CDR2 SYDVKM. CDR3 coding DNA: TGTGCCAGCAGTACGCCTCAGGGGAGTCAGCCCCAGCATTTT. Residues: CASSTPQGSQPQHF.

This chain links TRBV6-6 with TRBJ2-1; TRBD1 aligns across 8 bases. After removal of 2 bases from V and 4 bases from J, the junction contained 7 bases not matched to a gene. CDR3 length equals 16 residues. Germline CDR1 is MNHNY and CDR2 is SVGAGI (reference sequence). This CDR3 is CASSYQARGRYNEQFF. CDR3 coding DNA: TGTGCCAGCAGTTACCAGGCCAGGGGGCGGTACAATGAGCAGTTCTTC.

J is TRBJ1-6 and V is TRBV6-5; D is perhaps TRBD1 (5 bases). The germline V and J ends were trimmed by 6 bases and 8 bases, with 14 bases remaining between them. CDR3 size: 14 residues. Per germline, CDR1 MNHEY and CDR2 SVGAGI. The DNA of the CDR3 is TGTGCCAGCAGAAGAACAGGCTCTTATTCACCCCTCCACTTT. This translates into CASRRTGSYSPLHF.

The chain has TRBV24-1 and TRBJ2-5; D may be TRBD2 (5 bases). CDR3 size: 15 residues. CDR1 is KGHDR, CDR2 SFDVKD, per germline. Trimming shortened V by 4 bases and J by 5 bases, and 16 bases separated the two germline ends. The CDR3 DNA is TGTGCCACCAGTGACCCCCTCGGGGTGGGGGAGACCCAGTACTTC. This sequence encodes CATSDPLGVGETQYF.

The CDR3 DNA follows: TGTGCCAGCAGTTTACCCGGCAATCAGCCCCAGCATTTT. Encoded protein: CASSLPGNQPQHF. V is TRBV28 and J is TRBJ1-5; D not resolved. The CDR3 sequence is 13 residues long. Germline-derived CDR1 and CDR2 are MDHEN and SYDVKM. V lost 2 bases to trimming and J lost 2 bases, with 4 bases between them.

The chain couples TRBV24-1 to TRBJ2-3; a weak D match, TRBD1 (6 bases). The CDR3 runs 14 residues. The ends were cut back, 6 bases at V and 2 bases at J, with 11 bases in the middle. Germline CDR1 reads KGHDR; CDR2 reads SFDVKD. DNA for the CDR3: TGTGCCACCAGTCGAGGACAGTTCACAGATACGCAGTATTTT. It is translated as CATSRGQFTDTQYF.

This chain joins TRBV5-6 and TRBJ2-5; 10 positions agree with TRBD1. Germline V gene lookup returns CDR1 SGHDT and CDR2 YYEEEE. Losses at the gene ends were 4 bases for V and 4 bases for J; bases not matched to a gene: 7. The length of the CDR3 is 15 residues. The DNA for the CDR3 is TGTGCCAGCAGCCTCGGACAGGGGGTGGGAGAGACCCAGTACTTC. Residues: CASSLGQGVGETQYF.

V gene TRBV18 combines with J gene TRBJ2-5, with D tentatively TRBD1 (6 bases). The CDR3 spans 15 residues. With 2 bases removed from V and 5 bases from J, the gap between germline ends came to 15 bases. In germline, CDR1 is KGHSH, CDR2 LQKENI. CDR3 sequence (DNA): TGTGCCAGCTCACCAAGAGAACAGGGTTGGGAGACCCAGTACTTC. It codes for CASSPREQGWETQYF.

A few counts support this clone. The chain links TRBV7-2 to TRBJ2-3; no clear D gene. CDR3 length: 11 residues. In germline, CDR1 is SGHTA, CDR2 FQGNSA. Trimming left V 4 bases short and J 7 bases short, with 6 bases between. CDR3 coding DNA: TGTGCCAGCAGCTCATCATATACGCAGTATTTT. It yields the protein CASSSSYTQYF.

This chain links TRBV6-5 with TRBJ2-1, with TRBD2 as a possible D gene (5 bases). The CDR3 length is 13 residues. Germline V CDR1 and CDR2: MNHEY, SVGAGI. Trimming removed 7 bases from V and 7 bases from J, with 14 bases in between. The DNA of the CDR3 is TGTGCCAGCATCTCCCCCACGGGGAATGAGCAGTTCTTC. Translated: CASISPTGNEQFF.

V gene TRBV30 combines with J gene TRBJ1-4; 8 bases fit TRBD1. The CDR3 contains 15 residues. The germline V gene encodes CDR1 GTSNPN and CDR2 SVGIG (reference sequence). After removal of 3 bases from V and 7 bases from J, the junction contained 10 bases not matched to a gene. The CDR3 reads CAWRTNRGRGEKLFF. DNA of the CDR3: TGTGCCTGGAGGACAAACAGGGGGAGGGGTGAAAAACTGTTTTTT.

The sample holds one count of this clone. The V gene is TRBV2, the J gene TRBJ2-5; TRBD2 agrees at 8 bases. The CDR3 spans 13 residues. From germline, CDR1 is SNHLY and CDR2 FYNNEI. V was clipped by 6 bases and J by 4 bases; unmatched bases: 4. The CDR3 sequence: CASSRGLGETQYF. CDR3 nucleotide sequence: TGTGCCAGCAGCCGGGGACTAGGAGAGACCCAGTACTTC.

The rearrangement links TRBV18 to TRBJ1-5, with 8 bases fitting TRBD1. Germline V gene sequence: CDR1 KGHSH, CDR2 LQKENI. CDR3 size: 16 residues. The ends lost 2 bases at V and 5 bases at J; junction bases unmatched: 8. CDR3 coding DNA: TGTGCCAGCTCACCATCGGAGGACAGGGATTATCAGCCCCAGCATTTT. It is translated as CASSPSEDRDYQPQHF. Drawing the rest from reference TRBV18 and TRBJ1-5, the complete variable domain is NAGVMQNPRHLVRRRGQEARLRCSPMKGHSHVYWYRQLPEEGLKFMVYLQKENIIDESGMPKERFSAEFPKEGPSILRIQQVVRGDSAAYFCASSPSEDRDYQPQHFGDGTRLSIL.

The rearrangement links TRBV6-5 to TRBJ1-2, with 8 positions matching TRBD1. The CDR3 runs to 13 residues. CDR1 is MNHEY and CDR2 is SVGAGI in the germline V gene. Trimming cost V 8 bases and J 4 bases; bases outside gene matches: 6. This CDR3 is CASRTGYTYGYTF. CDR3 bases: TGTGCCAGCCGGACAGGGTATACCTATGGCTACACCTTC.

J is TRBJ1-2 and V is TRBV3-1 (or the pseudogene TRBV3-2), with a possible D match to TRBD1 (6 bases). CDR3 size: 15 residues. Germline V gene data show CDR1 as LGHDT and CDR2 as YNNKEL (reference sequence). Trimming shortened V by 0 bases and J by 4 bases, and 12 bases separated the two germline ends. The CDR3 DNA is TGTGCCAGCAGCCAAGATAAGGGGGTGGTCTATGGCTACACCTTC. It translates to CASSQDKGVVYGYTF.

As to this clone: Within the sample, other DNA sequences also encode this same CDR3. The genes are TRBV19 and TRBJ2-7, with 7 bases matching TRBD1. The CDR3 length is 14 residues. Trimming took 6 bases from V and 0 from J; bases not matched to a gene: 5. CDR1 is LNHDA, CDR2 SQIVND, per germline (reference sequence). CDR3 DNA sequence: TGTGCCAGTAGCAGGGACAGCGGCTCCTACGAGCAGTACTTC. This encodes CASSRDSGSYEQYF.

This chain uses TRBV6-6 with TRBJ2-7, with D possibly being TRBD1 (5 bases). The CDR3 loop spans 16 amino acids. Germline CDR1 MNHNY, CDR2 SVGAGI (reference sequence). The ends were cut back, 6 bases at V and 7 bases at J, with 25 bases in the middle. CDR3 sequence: CASSPAQGYFSTEQYF. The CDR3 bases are TGTGCCAGCAGCCCCGCTCAGGGCTATTTCTCTACAGAGCAGTACTTC.

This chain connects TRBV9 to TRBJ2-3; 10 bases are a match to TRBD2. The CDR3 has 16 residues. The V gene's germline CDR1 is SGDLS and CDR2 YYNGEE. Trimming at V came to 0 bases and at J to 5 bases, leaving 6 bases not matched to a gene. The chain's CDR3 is CASSVVIAGGVDTQYF. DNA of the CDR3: TGTGCCAGCAGCGTAGTCATAGCGGGAGGTGTAGATACGCAGTATTTT.

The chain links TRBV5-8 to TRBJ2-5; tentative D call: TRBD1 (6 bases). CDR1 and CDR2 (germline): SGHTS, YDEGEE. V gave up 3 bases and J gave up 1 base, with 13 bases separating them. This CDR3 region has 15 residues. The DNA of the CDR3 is TGTGCCAGCAGCTCAGGCGGCAGGGGCCAAGAGACCCAGTACTTC. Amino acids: CASSSGGRGQETQYF. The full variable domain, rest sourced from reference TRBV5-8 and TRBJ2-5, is EAGVTQSPTHLIKTRGQQATLRCSPISGHTSVYWYQQALGLGLQFLLWYDEGEERNRGNFPPRFSGRQFPNYSSELNVNALELEDSALYLCASSSGGRGQETQYFGPGTRLLVL.